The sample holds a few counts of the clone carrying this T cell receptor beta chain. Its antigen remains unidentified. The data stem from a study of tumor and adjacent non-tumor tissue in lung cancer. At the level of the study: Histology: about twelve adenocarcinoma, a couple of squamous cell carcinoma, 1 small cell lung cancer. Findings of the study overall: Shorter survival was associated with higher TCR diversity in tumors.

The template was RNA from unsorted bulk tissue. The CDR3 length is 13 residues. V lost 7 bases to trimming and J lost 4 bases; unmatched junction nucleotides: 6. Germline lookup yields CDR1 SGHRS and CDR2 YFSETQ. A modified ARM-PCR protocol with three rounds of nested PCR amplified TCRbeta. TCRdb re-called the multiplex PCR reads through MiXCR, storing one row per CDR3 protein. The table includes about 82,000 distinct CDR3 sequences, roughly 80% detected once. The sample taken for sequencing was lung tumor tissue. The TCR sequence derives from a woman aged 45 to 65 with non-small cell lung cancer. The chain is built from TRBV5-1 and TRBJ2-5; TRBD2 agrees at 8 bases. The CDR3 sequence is CASGIRGGETQYF. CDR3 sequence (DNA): TGCGCCAGCGGAATCCGGGGGGGAGAGACCCAGTACTTC.